The clone carrying this T cell receptor beta chain was detected a few times. V was cut by 6 bases and J by 7 bases, with 15 bases left in between. This CDR3 has 12 amino acids. Germline CDR1 SQVTM, CDR2 ANQGSEA. This specimen belongs to a study of T-cell reconstitution after alpha-beta-depleted transplantation in children. The TCRbeta library incorporated unique molecular identifiers. TCRdb fed the PCR reads into MiXCR, producing one record per CDR3 protein. The sample shows about 900,000 distinct CDR3 sequences, under 30% of them seen only once. Sample: PBMCs, mostly from graft donor cells, taken 360 days after TCRalphabeta/CD19-depleted stem cell transplant. The receptor's source is a boy less than two years old who had a stem cell transplant for SCID, so the T cells may come from the graft donor. The chain is built from TRBV29-1 and TRBJ1-1, with a tentative D call TRBD1 (5 bases). CDR3 residues: CSVGRVSGEAFF. CDR3 bases: TGCAGCGTCGGCAGGGTATCTGGTGAAGCTTTCTTT.